The 8 T cell receptor beta chains below were found in one sample sequenced in a study of blood T cell repertoires in COVID-19. Measured with immunoSEQ multiplex PCR; TCRdb has only the in-frame clones, and not every one. The sample yields roughly 280,000 clones, roughly 86% seen once. The sample was peripheral blood. These receptors originate from a woman aged 25 to 39 with COVID-19, enrolled during active disease.

CDR3 coding DNA: TGTGCCAGCAGCCCAGGGGGCGGAGGATACGAGCAGTACTTC. Encoded protein: CASSPGGGGYEQYF. The rearrangement joins TRBV11-2 to TRBJ2-7; 8 bases map to TRBD1. The CDR3 runs 14 residues. Germline CDR1 is SGHAT and CDR2 is FQNNGV. V lost 5 bases to trimming and J lost 4 bases; unmatched junction nucleotides: 7.

This chain uses TRBV7-2 with TRBJ2-7, with D perhaps TRBD2 (6 bases). From germline, CDR1 is SGHTA and CDR2 FQGNSA. V shed 0 bases and J shed 6 bases, with 12 bases lying between them. The CDR3 extends over 14 amino acids. The CDR3 loop reads CASSLAPTSPEQYF. The CDR3 nucleotides are TGTGCCAGCAGCTTAGCGCCAACTAGCCCCGAGCAGTACTTC.

J is TRBJ1-1 and V is TRBV9; D remains unclear. The CDR3 runs 12 residues. The V end lost 3 bases, the J end lost 8 bases, and 11 bases lay between the germline ends. In germline, CDR1 is SGDLS, CDR2 YYNGEE. CDR3 region: CASSGEAPEAFF. The CDR3 DNA is TGTGCCAGCAGCGGGGAGGCACCCGAAGCTTTCTTT. The whole variable domain, remainder taken from reference TRBV9 and TRBJ1-1, is DSGVTQTPKHLITATGQRVTLRCSPRSGDLSVYWYQQSLDQGLQFLIQYYNGEERAKGNILERFSAQQFPDLHSELNLSSLELGDSALYFCASSGEAPEAFFGQGTRLTVV.

The J gene is TRBJ2-5, the V gene TRBV2; tentative D call: TRBD1 (6 bases). V lost 4 bases and J 5 bases, leaving 14 bases between the germline ends. The CDR3 length is 14 residues. Germline CDR1 and CDR2: SNHLY and FYNNEI. This CDR3 reads CASSVAGAGETQYF. The DNA of the CDR3 is TGTGCCAGCAGTGTCGCAGGGGCCGGGGAGACCCAGTACTTC.

The gene calls are TRBV4-1 and TRBJ1-5; TRBD1 matches at 7 bases. In germline, CDR1 is MGHRA, CDR2 YSYEKL. The CDR3 contains 15 residues. V was clipped by 4 bases and J by 6 bases; unmatched bases: 9. In DNA form, the CDR3 reads TGCGCCAGCAGCCGAGACAGGGCAGAGGCTCAGCCCCAGCATTTT. It yields the protein CASSRDRAEAQPQHF.

The V gene is TRBV9, the J gene TRBJ1-3; D is perhaps TRBD1 (6 bases). The ends were cut back, 3 bases at V and 0 bases at J, with 10 bases in the middle. The germline V gene encodes CDR1 SGDLS and CDR2 YYNGEE. There are 15 residues in the CDR3. CDR3: CASSATGSSGNTIYF. The DNA of the CDR3 is TGTGCCAGCAGCGCAACAGGGAGCTCTGGAAACACCATATATTTT.

This chain joins TRBV28 and TRBJ2-7; D is perhaps TRBD1 (5 bases). The CDR3 contains 15 residues. The germline V and J ends were trimmed by 3 bases and 1 base, with 13 bases remaining between them. CDR1 MDHEN and CDR2 SYDVKM come from the germline V gene. The CDR3 nucleotides are TGTGCCAGCAGTTTTGACAGACACACATCCTACGAGCAGTACTTC. Its translation: CASSFDRHTSYEQYF.

The chain links TRBV6-2 or TRBV6-3 to TRBJ2-5; no definite D call. The CDR3 consists of 14 residues. Trimming removed 2 bases at V and 5 bases at J, with 12 bases between. From germline, CDR1 is MNHEY and CDR2 SVGEGT. CDR3 in DNA: TGTGCCAGCAGTTACCTTTGTTCCGGGGAGACCCAGTACTTC. Translation gives CASSYLCSGETQYF.